This TCR beta chain comes out of a study of CD8+ T cells in alopecia areata. Findings of the study overall: In scalp and blood, many expanded lesional clones persisted during tofacitinib.

Described treatment: oral pan-JAK inhibitor, 5-10 mg twice daily. The CDR3 consists of 15 residues. Germline V gene sequence: CDR1 GTSNPN, CDR2 SVGIG (reference sequence). Trimming pared 0 bases from V and 5 bases from J, leaving 16 bases between. Reverse transcription of extracted RNA yielded cDNA, which provided the sequencing template. Clones were sequenced by immunoSEQ multiplex PCR, and TCRdb holds only the in-frame ones, with some missing. Among 200,000 or so clones listed, roughly 64% were seen once. As concerns this clone: The antigen remains undetermined.

The TCR sequence derives from a human donor with alopecia areata. The chain uses TRBV30 and TRBJ1-2; possibly TRBD1 for D (6 bases). This specimen consisted of CD4+ T cells sorted from blood, obtained at week 24, from a patient treated with tofacitinib. The CDR3 region has the DNA TGTGCCTGGAGTGTACTCAGACAGGACTTATATGGCTACACCTTC. Translating it yields CAWSVLRQDLYGYTF.